Below are 19 T cell receptor beta chains sequenced from a single sample in a study of a mutant IDH1 vaccine in newly diagnosed glioma. Profiling relied on immunoSEQ multiplex PCR, and the TCRdb table lists in-frame clones only, not all of them. The sample contains about 25,000 clones, 77% of which appear only once. Antigens for these TCRs are unknown. Time point defined: week 5, during vaccination. Alongside topical imiquimod, each dose of vaccine comprised 300 ug of mutant IDH1 20-mer peptide. The material was PBMCs, obtained from a glioma patient whose treatment included an IDH1 peptide vaccine. Receptors originate from a man in his forties with glioma.

The V gene is TRBV27, the J gene TRBJ1-2; no firm D call. CDR3 length: 13 amino acids. V was cut by 0 bases and J by 3 bases, with 5 bases left in between. Germline CDR1 MNHEY, CDR2 SMNVEV (reference sequence). Here the CDR3 DNA reads TGTGCCAGCAGTTTATCGGTGGACTATGGCTACACCTTC. This sequence encodes CASSLSVDYGYTF.

The genes are TRBV6-6 and TRBJ1-5; no definite D call. The CDR3 sequence is 14 residues long. V lost 2 bases and J 9 bases, leaving 14 bases between the germline ends. CDR1 is MNHNY, CDR2 SVGAGI, per germline (reference sequence). The CDR3 DNA sequence: TGTGCCAGCAGTTACGAGGGTCCGACCGGGCCCCAGCATTTT. This gives the protein CASSYEGPTGPQHF.

The chain has TRBV4-1 and TRBJ2-3; the D gene is possibly TRBD2 (7 bases). The germline V gene encodes CDR1 MGHRA and CDR2 YSYEKL. Deletions cut 1 base from V and 1 base from J, with 12 bases between. This CDR3 contains 16 residues. The CDR3 DNA reads TGCGCCAGCAGCCAAGGGGGGGGCGTAGGCACAGATACGCAGTATTTT. Translating it yields CASSQGGGVGTDTQYF.

The CDR3 protein is CASSLTSGYNNEQFF. The CDR3 DNA reads as TGTGCCAGTAGCCTGACTAGCGGGTACAACAATGAGCAGTTCTTC. The genes are TRBV19 and TRBJ2-1, with 10 bases aligning to TRBD2. V shed 6 bases, J shed 5 bases, and the junction held 7 bases outside the gene matches. CDR1 and CDR2 (germline): LNHDA, SQIVND (reference sequence). The CDR3 totals 15 residues.

The rearrangement joins TRBV23-1 to TRBJ2-5; no clear D gene. TRBV23-1 falls under the ORF class, with uncertain function. The CDR3 spans 13 residues. V was pared by 4 bases and J by 0 bases, with 6 bases between. CDR3 sequence (DNA): TGCGCCAGCAGTCTTCCAGACCAAGAGACCCAGTACTTC. This translates into CASSLPDQETQYF.

This clone was seen just once. The chain couples TRBV27 to TRBJ2-7; D possibly corresponds to TRBD1 (6 bases). CDR1 is MNHEY and CDR2 is SMNVEV in the germline V gene (reference sequence). V was trimmed by 6 bases and J by 2 bases, leaving 29 bases between them. The CDR3 loop spans 19 amino acids. CDR3 protein: CASRTGRIRQGRFPYEQYF. DNA of the CDR3: TGTGCCAGCAGAACAGGGAGAATAAGGCAGGGTCGTTTTCCCTACGAGCAGTACTTC.

This chain joins TRBV6-6 and TRBJ1-5, with D possibly being TRBD1 (5 bases). Germline CDR1 is MNHNY and CDR2 is SVGAGI (reference sequence). Trimming left V 7 bases short and J 5 bases short, with 21 bases between. The CDR3 has 16 amino acids. CDR3 in amino acids: CASKTGTGNGDQPQHF. The CDR3 region has the DNA TGTGCCAGCAAAACCGGGACGGGGAATGGGGATCAGCCCCAGCATTTT.

This sequence joins TRBV6-6 and TRBJ1-2, with D possibly being TRBD1 (5 bases). Germline CDR1 and CDR2: MNHNY and SVGAGI (reference sequence). The CDR3 totals 12 residues. The ends were cut back, 0 bases at V and 8 bases at J, with 7 bases in the middle. CDR3 nucleotide sequence: TGTGCCAGCAGTTACTCGGGGCTCGGCTACACCTTC. Amino acids: CASSYSGLGYTF.

The count of this clone is one. The chain employs TRBV5-1 and TRBJ2-5; maybe TRBD1 (5 bases). V was pared by 4 bases and J by 5 bases, with 21 bases between. The germline CDR1 and CDR2 sequences are SGHRS and YFSETQ. The length of the CDR3 is 16 residues. The CDR3: CASSREGVRGVETQYF. As DNA, the CDR3 is TGCGCCAGCAGCCGCGAAGGGGTAAGAGGAGTGGAGACCCAGTACTTC.

The V and J genes are TRBV11-3 and TRBJ1-2; no clear D. CDR1 is SGHNT and CDR2 is YENEEA in the germline V gene. With 0 bases removed from V and 8 bases from J, the gap between germline ends came to 25 bases. This CDR3 comprises 18 residues. The CDR3, as DNA: TGTGCCAGCAGCTTAGATCCCGCCCTCCCACGGGTAGAAAGGGGCTACACCTTC. Its protein product is CASSLDPALPRVERGYTF.

The V call is TRBV15, the J call TRBJ2-1; 7 bases agree with TRBD1. Germline V gives CDR1 LNHNV, CDR2 YYDKDF (reference sequence). This CDR3 region has 14 residues. Trimming at V came to 3 bases and at J to 8 bases, leaving 7 bases not matched to a gene. The CDR3 DNA is TGTGCCACCAGCAGGGCCCGGGACAGTCATGAGCAGTTCTTC. Translating gives CATSRARDSHEQFF.

The V and J genes are TRBV11-3 and TRBJ1-1; D is undetermined. The CDR3 contains 14 residues. In germline, CDR1 is SGHNT, CDR2 YENEEA. Trimming left V 4 bases short and J 2 bases short, with 11 bases between. CDR3 sequence reads: CASSYLNRNTEAFF. In DNA, the CDR3 is TGTGCCAGCAGCTACTTAAATAGAAACACTGAAGCTTTCTTT.

V is TRBV19 and J is TRBJ1-2, with D maybe TRBD1 (5 bases). The CDR3 length is 18 residues. The V gene lost 0 bases and the J gene lost 3 bases, with 20 bases spanning the gap. The germline gives CDR1 LNHDA, CDR2 SQIVND (reference sequence). CDR3 nucleotide sequence: TGTGCCAGTAGTATAGATCCTCTCTTTATTGGGGCCGACTATGGCTACACCTTC. It codes for CASSIDPLFIGADYGYTF. The variable domain in full, completed from reference TRBV19 and TRBJ1-2, reads DGGITQSPKYLFRKEGQNVTLSCEQNLNHDAMYWYRQDPGQGLRLIYYSQIVNDFQKGDIAEGYSVSREKKESFPLTVTSAQKNPTAFYLCASSIDPLFIGADYGYTFGSGTRLTVV.

This clone was detected only once. The genes are TRBV10-3 and TRBJ1-1, with TRBD1 as a possible D gene (5 bases). The germline V gene has CDR1 ENHRY and CDR2 SYGVKD. Deletions cut 2 bases from V and 4 bases from J, with 14 bases between. The CDR3 contains 15 residues. The DNA for the CDR3 is TGTGCCATCAGTGAGCCAGGGAGAGGGGCCACTGAAGCTTTCTTT. Protein: CAISEPGRGATEAFF.

Here the CDR3 reads CASSLRTVPKTQYF. The CDR3 nucleotides are TGTGCCAGCAGCTTAAGGACAGTCCCGAAGACCCAGTACTTC. V is TRBV7-6 and J is TRBJ2-5, with D maybe TRBD1 (6 bases). The V gene's germline CDR1 is SGHVS and CDR2 FNYEAQ. The CDR3 runs to 14 residues. Trimming cost V 2 bases and J 6 bases, with 13 bases left between them.

The chain joins TRBV4-1 to TRBJ2-7; TRBD1 matches 10 bases. CDR3 size: 17 residues. Germline values: CDR1 MGHRA, CDR2 YSYEKL. With 1 base clipped from V and 5 bases from J, the junction kept 11 bases outside the gene matches. This CDR3 reads CASSQGTGTGVWNEQYF. The DNA for the CDR3 is TGCGCCAGCAGCCAAGGAACCGGGACAGGGGTTTGGAACGAGCAGTACTTC.

This clone was seen a handful of times. The chain uses TRBV28 and TRBJ1-2; the D gene is possibly TRBD1 (6 bases). Germline CDR1 MDHEN, CDR2 SYDVKM. Trimming took off 6 bases at V and 4 bases at J, with 15 bases between the two ends. The CDR3 is 14 amino acids. This CDR3 is CASREGQTIYGYTF. DNA of the CDR3: TGTGCCAGCAGAGAAGGACAGACGATCTATGGCTACACCTTC.

The V gene is TRBV11-2, the J gene TRBJ2-1; 7 positions agree with TRBD1. J lost 7 bases, V lost 5 bases, and 8 bases had no gene match. CDR1 SGHAT and CDR2 FQNNGV come from the germline V gene. The length of the CDR3 is 14 residues. CDR3 DNA: TGTGCCAGCAGCCCCATGGACAGGTTGAATGAGCAGTTCTTC. This sequence encodes CASSPMDRLNEQFF.

The chain uses TRBV28 and TRBJ2-1, with 8 bases that match TRBD2. The CDR3 has 15 residues. J lost 5 bases, V lost 5 bases, and 8 bases had no gene match. Germline CDR1 is MDHEN and CDR2 is SYDVKM. CDR3 residues: CASSEPGGPDNEQFF. Here the CDR3 DNA reads TGTGCCAGCAGTGAGCCGGGAGGGCCTGACAATGAGCAGTTCTTC.